Listed here are 29 T cell receptor beta chains from one sample, sequenced in a study of beta chain features in type 1 diabetes listed by TCRdb under 2018. Overall results and qualifications from the work: A moderate but significant shortening of TCRB CDR3 length was observed in type 1 diabetes patients in all four CD4+ subsets.

Their antigens remain unidentified. The library came from the immunoSEQ multiplex PCR assay. The entire amount of isolated RNA was reverse transcribed using the High Capacity cDNA Reverse Transcription Kit, so the sequenced TCRB transcripts were expressed ones. TCRdb re-hosts the immuneACCESS table, in-frame sequences only. Its copies lack some clones; in the studies checked, an unresolved V gene accounts for under half of them, and the cause for the rest is not known. The sample records 130,000 or so clones, roughly 10% of which are singletons. Jointly, the top ten make up under 0.9% of the sample. Sequencing was done on a sample of central memory CD4+ T cells from blood. The receptors stem from a young man with type 1 diabetes.

This clone turned up a few times. The chain recombines TRBV7-9 with TRBJ2-7, with 10 bases that match TRBD1. From germline, CDR1 is SEHNR and CDR2 FQNEAQ (reference sequence). The trim removed 5 bases at V and 7 bases at J, leaving 11 bases unmatched. The CDR3 is 15 amino acids. CDR3 sequence: CASSPDRGRLGEQYF. The CDR3 DNA reads as TGTGCCAGCAGCCCTGACAGGGGGCGCTTAGGGGAGCAGTACTTC.

This rearrangement joins TRBV11-2 to TRBJ2-1; weak D call: TRBD2 (6 bases). The V gene's germline CDR1 is SGHAT and CDR2 FQNNGV. With 5 bases removed from V and 4 bases from J, the gap between germline ends came to 18 bases. This CDR3 has 16 residues. The CDR3 spells CASSPGSRGGYNEQFF. CDR3 bases: TGTGCCAGCAGCCCCGGGTCCCGGGGAGGATACAATGAGCAGTTCTTC.

The rearrangement links TRBV9 to TRBJ2-2, with D perhaps matching TRBD1 (5 bases). CDR3 length equals 17 residues. In germline, CDR1 is SGDLS, CDR2 YYNGEE. Trimming stripped 0 bases from V and 4 bases from J, with 16 bases between. As DNA, the CDR3 is TGTGCCAGCAGCGTAGGTGGGCCTAGGGGCCTCACCGGGGAGCTGTTTTTT. Translation: CASSVGGPRGLTGELFF.

V gene TRBV30 combines with J gene TRBJ1-6; weak D call: TRBD1 (6 bases). CDR3 length: 15 amino acids. Germline CDR1 is GTSNPN and CDR2 is SVGIG (reference sequence). V lost 0 bases, J lost 5 bases, and 11 bases lay in between. This CDR3 is CAWSVTGFNNSPLHF. The CDR3 bases are TGTGCCTGGAGTGTAACAGGGTTTAATAATTCACCCCTCCACTTT. Looking up the rest from reference TRBV30 and TRBJ1-6 gives the full variable domain: SQTIHQWPATLVQPVGSPLSLECTVEGTSNPNLYWYRQAAGRGLQLLFYSVGIGQISSEVPQNLSASRPQDRQFILSSKKLLLSDSGFYLCAWSVTGFNNSPLHFGNGTRLTVT.

This chain joins TRBV6-6 and TRBJ2-3; weak D call: TRBD1 (6 bases). The CDR3 extends over 12 amino acids. V lost 7 bases to trimming and J lost 4 bases, with 9 bases between them. The germline CDR1 and CDR2 sequences are MNHNY and SVGAGI (reference sequence). The CDR3 DNA sequence: TGTGCCAGCACCAACAGGGCAGATACGCAGTATTTT. Its protein product is CASTNRADTQYF.

In its sample, this clone was seen a few times. This rearrangement joins TRBV28 to TRBJ2-3; TRBD2 agrees at 13 bases. V lost 2 bases to trimming and J lost 5 bases; unmatched junction nucleotides: 13. The CDR3 covers 19 residues. CDR1 is MDHEN and CDR2 is SYDVKM in the germline V gene. The CDR3 sequence: CASSLLGTSGEPGRDTQYF. The DNA for the CDR3 is TGTGCCAGCAGTTTACTTGGGACTAGCGGGGAACCCGGGAGAGATACGCAGTATTTT.

This clone was found a few times. One end of the junction is discordant with germline, which a read error may explain. The V gene is TRBV5-6, the J gene TRBJ2-7; 8 bases align to TRBD1. Per the germline V gene, CDR1 is SGHDT and CDR2 is YYEEEE. This CDR3 contains 12 residues. The CDR3: CVSSTGGYEQYF. As DNA, the CDR3 is TGTGTCAGCAGCACAGGGGGCTACGAGCAGTACTTC.

The chain carries TRBV10-3 and TRBJ2-1; TRBD2 aligns across 11 bases. CDR1 and CDR2 from the germline V gene are ENHRY and SYGVKD. Germline trimming cut 4 bases from V and 5 bases from J; bases unmatched to any gene: 4. The CDR3 has 15 residues. As DNA, the CDR3 is TGTGCCATCAGTGGGCAACTAGCGGGGGACAATGAGCAGTTCTTC. Protein: CAISGQLAGDNEQFF.

This clone showed up just a few times. The chain recombines TRBV11-2 with TRBJ1-1; possible D gene TRBD1, 6 bases. Germline V gives CDR1 SGHAT, CDR2 FQNNGV. Trimming pared 2 bases from V and 5 bases from J, leaving 15 bases between. There are 15 residues in the CDR3. The DNA for the CDR3 is TGTGCCAGCAGCTTAATAGGGCAGGGGTATACTGAAGCTTTCTTT. Translating gives CASSLIGQGYTEAFF.

This clone was picked up a small number of times. The genes are TRBV29-1 and TRBJ2-1; maybe TRBD2 (6 bases). V lost 5 bases to trimming and J lost 4 bases, with 18 bases between them. The CDR3 is 15 residues long. The germline gives CDR1 SQVTM, CDR2 ANQGSEA. CDR3 nucleotide sequence: TGCAGCGTTTGGATGATGGCAGGGAGGTACAATGAGCAGTTCTTC. This codes for CSVWMMAGRYNEQFF.

The sample holds many counts of this clone. This sequence joins TRBV28 and TRBJ2-7, with TRBD1 matching over 8 bases. The CDR3 totals 12 residues. Germline CDR1 reads MDHEN; CDR2 reads SYDVKM. With 5 bases clipped from V and 5 bases from J, the junction kept 2 bases outside the gene matches. Here the CDR3 DNA reads TGTGCCAGCAGTGGACAGGGAGACGAGCAGTACTTC. It yields the protein CASSGQGDEQYF.

This chain connects TRBV6-6 to TRBJ2-5; 8 positions agree with TRBD1. Germline CDR1 is MNHNY and CDR2 is SVGAGI (reference sequence). V trimming: 5 bases; J trimming: 2 bases; junction bases outside the gene matches: 7. This CDR3 contains 15 residues. The CDR3 reads CASSSRDRQQETQYF. In DNA form, the CDR3 reads TGTGCCAGCAGTAGCCGGGACAGGCAACAAGAGACCCAGTACTTC.

The chain combines TRBV30 with TRBJ2-7; 8 bases line up with TRBD2. CDR1 GTSNPN and CDR2 SVGIG come from the germline V gene (reference sequence). This CDR3 is built from 13 residues. V gave up 1 base and J gave up 11 bases; unmatched junction bases: 10. CDR3 protein: CAWSGTPSGGKYF. The CDR3, as DNA: TGTGCCTGGAGTGGAACCCCCTCGGGGGGGAAGTACTTC.

The V gene is TRBV18, the J gene TRBJ1-4; no reliable D call. V lost 0 bases and J lost 7, with 9 bases in between. The CDR3 runs to 14 residues. CDR1 KGHSH and CDR2 LQKENI come from the germline V gene. The CDR3 loop reads CASSPPSLSEKLFF. The CDR3 nucleotides read TGTGCCAGCTCACCACCGAGTCTAAGTGAAAAACTGTTTTTT.

This clone has a handful of counts. The J gene is TRBJ1-1, the V gene TRBV28; D is unclear. This CDR3 contains 13 residues. Deletions cut 5 bases from V and 6 bases from J, with 13 bases between. Looked up from germline, CDR1 is MDHEN and CDR2 is SYDVKM. CDR3 DNA sequence: TGTGCCAGCAGTCCACCAAAAAACTCTGAAGCTTTCTTT. This codes for CASSPPKNSEAFF. Looking up the rest from reference TRBV28 and TRBJ1-1 gives the full variable domain: DVKVTQSSRYLVKRTGEKVFLECVQDMDHENMFWYRQDPGLGLRLIYFSYDVKMKEKGDIPEGYSVSREKKERFSLILESASTNQTSMYLCASSPPKNSEAFFGQGTRLTVV.

V gene TRBV7-9 combines with J gene TRBJ2-7; perhaps TRBD2 as D (7 bases). The CDR3 contains 12 residues. V lost 4 bases, J lost 9 bases, and 13 bases lay in between. In germline, CDR1 is SEHNR, CDR2 FQNEAQ (reference sequence). This chain's CDR3 is CASSSQGGAQYF. The CDR3 coding sequence is TGTGCCAGCAGCTCTCAAGGGGGGGCGCAGTACTTC.

This clone has just a few counts. This chain joins TRBV9 and TRBJ2-1; D remains ambiguous. This CDR3 has 13 amino acids. Germline CDR1 SGDLS, CDR2 YYNGEE. Trimming cost V 2 bases and J 3 bases, with 6 bases left between them. CDR3 coding DNA: TGTGCCAGCAGCGTGCAGAACTACAATGAGCAGTTCTTC. This codes for CASSVQNYNEQFF.

This clone appeared a few times. The rearrangement uses TRBV5-1 and TRBJ1-6; D might be TRBD1 (6 bases). From germline, CDR1 is SGHRS and CDR2 YFSETQ. The CDR3 has 15 amino acids. Trimming cost V 7 bases and J 8 bases, with 19 bases left between them. The CDR3 loop is CASGRGGVADSPLHF. The CDR3, as DNA: TGCGCCAGCGGTAGGGGGGGCGTTGCTGATTCACCCCTCCACTTT.

The J gene is TRBJ1-2, the V gene TRBV4-1; D might be TRBD1 (6 bases). The germline V and J ends were trimmed by 1 base and 4 bases, with 13 bases remaining between them. Germline lookup yields CDR1 MGHRA and CDR2 YSYEKL. The CDR3 length is 15 residues. The DNA of the CDR3 is TGCGCCAGCAGCCAAGGGTCCCAGGGGATCTATGGCTACACCTTC. Protein: CASSQGSQGIYGYTF.

The chain recombines TRBV6-5 with TRBJ1-6, with D possibly matching TRBD1 (5 bases). Between the trimmed V and J ends, which lost 6 bases and 8 bases, there was a span of 8 bases. Germline V gene lookup returns CDR1 MNHEY and CDR2 SVGAGI. This CDR3 contains 12 residues. The CDR3 region is CASRGDYSPLHF. In DNA, the CDR3 is TGTGCCAGCAGAGGGGATTATTCACCCCTCCACTTT.

There are a few counts of this clone. The chain is built from TRBV23-1 and TRBJ2-3; the D is unclear. TRBV23-1 belongs to the ORF category, with a function that is uncertain. V lost 3 bases and J 6 bases, leaving 22 bases between the germline ends. CDR3 length equals 17 residues. CDR3 DNA: TGCGCCAGCAGTCATTCCGCGAGGCTTACCCCTGGGGATACGCAGTATTTT. It codes for CASSHSARLTPGDTQYF.

The chain joins TRBV4-2 to TRBJ2-7; 7 bases are a match to TRBD2. The CDR3 spans 16 residues. The germline gives CDR1 LGHNA, CDR2 YNFKEQ. Germline trimming cut 4 bases from V and 5 bases from J; bases unmatched to any gene: 14. DNA of the CDR3: TGTGCCAGCAGCCCGAAGCGGGGCCCCTCGCAGAACGAGCAGTACTTC. It yields the protein CASSPKRGPSQNEQYF.

This clone has only a few counts. The germline gene is not matched at one end of the junction; a read error may be the cause. This rearrangement joins TRBV6-1 to TRBJ2-5; D possibly corresponds to TRBD2 (6 bases). Germline CDR1 is MNHNS and CDR2 is SASEGT. The CDR3 is 17 amino acids. The chain's CDR3 is CAISEFGDSGRGETQYF. CDR3 in DNA: TGTGCCATCAGTGAGTTCGGGGACTCCGGTAGGGGTGAGACCCAGTACTTC.

The table lists this clone with a few counts. The chain combines TRBV28 with TRBJ2-2; TRBD1 matches 9 bases. Germline V gene sequence: CDR1 MDHEN, CDR2 SYDVKM. CDR3 size: 14 residues. The ends lost 10 bases at V and 6 bases at J; junction bases unmatched: 9. CDR3 protein: CATLDRGKSGELFF. CDR3 DNA: TGTGCCACCTTAGACAGGGGGAAGTCCGGGGAGCTGTTTTTT.

This clone was picked up many times. The rearrangement uses TRBV29-1 and TRBJ1-2; no definite D call. Trimming removed 6 bases from V and 8 bases from J, with 19 bases in between. Germline CDR1 SQVTM, CDR2 ANQGSEA. The CDR3 covers 13 residues. CDR3 bases: TGCAGCGTGGGCCCGATCCTATTTGAGGGCTACACCTTC. It encodes CSVGPILFEGYTF.

This clone was seen a handful of times. The V call is TRBV20-1, the J call TRBJ1-2; no reliable D call. The CDR3 runs 11 residues. Germline CDR1 and CDR2: DFQATT and SNEGSKA (reference sequence). The V gene lost 4 bases and the J gene lost 0 bases, with 3 bases spanning the gap. CDR3 sequence reads: CSATANYGYTF. The CDR3 DNA follows: TGCAGTGCTACAGCTAACTATGGCTACACCTTC.

The chain is built from TRBV18 and TRBJ1-6; TRBD1 agrees at 7 bases. The CDR3 sequence is 15 residues long. V shed 8 bases, J shed 5 bases, and the junction held 9 bases outside the gene matches. Germline CDR1 and CDR2: KGHSH and LQKENI. The CDR3 DNA reads TGTGCCAGCAGGAGTGGGACAGCTAATAATTCACCCCTCCACTTT. Translating gives CASRSGTANNSPLHF.

The genes are TRBV10-3 and TRBJ2-5, with no clear D. Trimming removed 0 bases at V and 1 base at J, with 6 bases between. Germline V gives CDR1 ENHRY, CDR2 SYGVKD. The CDR3 has 14 amino acids. This chain's CDR3 is CAISESTGQETQYF. In nucleotides, the CDR3 is TGTGCCATCAGTGAGTCGACGGGCCAAGAGACCCAGTACTTC.

CDR3 loop: CAINTGTGGYEQYF. CDR3 in DNA: TGTGCCATCAATACCGGGACAGGAGGCTACGAGCAGTACTTC. The rearrangement joins TRBV10-3 to TRBJ2-7, with TRBD1 identical over 8 bases. CDR3 length equals 14 residues. Germline trimming cut 7 bases from V and 3 bases from J; bases unmatched to any gene: 8. CDR1 is ENHRY and CDR2 is SYGVKD in the germline V gene.